The source of this TCR beta chain is a study of human T cells and chemical hapten exposure. Findings and limits, study-wide: Sensitizing to DPC left TCRs with a frequency above 1 in 1000 unaltered.

Germline V gene sequence: CDR1 MGHRA, CDR2 YSYEKL. The CDR3 runs 15 residues. V lost 0 bases and J lost 7, with 10 bases in between. Time point meaning: patch test 3, about 24 weeks after DPC sensitization. Treatment given: therapeutic diphenylcyclopropenone sensitization with weekly scalp DPC. Patch tests were applied only after blood draws. TCRdb re-called the RACE reads with MiXCR, one entry per CDR3 protein. This table has 95,000 to 150,000 distinct CDR3 sequences, 10% to 12% appearing once. For this clonotype: As yet, its antigen is unknown.

The TCR originated in a woman aged 50 to 60 with alopecia areata. Some clones in this sample may be carry-over from other donors' samples. The chain employs TRBV4-1 and TRBJ1-6; D is unresolved. The sequenced sample was whole blood, obtained in connection with sensitization to the hapten diphenylcyclopropenone (DPC). In DNA, the CDR3 is TGCGCCAGCAGCCAAGATCAAGGGTACAATTCACCCCTCCACTTT. Its translation: CASSQDQGYNSPLHF.